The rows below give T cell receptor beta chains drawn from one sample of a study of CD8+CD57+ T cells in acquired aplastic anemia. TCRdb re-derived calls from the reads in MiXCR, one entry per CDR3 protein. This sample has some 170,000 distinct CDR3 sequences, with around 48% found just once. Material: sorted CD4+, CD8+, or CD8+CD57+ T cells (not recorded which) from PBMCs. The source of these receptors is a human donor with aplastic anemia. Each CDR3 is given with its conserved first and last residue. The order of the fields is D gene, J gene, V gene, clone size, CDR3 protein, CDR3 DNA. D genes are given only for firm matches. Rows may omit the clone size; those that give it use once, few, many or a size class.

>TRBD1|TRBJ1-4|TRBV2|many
CASSPGGTGHEKLFF
TGTGCCAGCAGCCCCGGGGGGACAGGTCATGAAAAACTGTTTTTT
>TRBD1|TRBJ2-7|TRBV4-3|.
CANSQQLTGGAFDEQYF
TGCGCCAACAGCCAACAACTGACAGGGGGCGCATTTGACGAGCAGTACTTC
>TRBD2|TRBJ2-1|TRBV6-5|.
CASSYVGLAGGEQFF
TGTGCCAGCAGTTACGTCGGACTAGCGGGGGGGGAGCAGTTCTTC
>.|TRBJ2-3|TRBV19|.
CASSMVTVGTDTQYF
TGTGCCAGTAGTATGGTTACAGTCGGCACAGATACGCAGTATTTT
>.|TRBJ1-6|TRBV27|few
CASSFEGSLGSPLHF
TGTGCCAGCAGTTTCGAGGGGTCCCTAGGGTCACCCCTCCACTTT
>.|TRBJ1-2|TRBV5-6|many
CASSLPWAANYGYTF
TGTGCCAGCAGCTTGCCTTGGGCGGCGAACTATGGCTACACCTTC
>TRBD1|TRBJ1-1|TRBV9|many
CASSANPGGVTEAFF
TGTGCCAGTTCCGCTAACCCAGGGGGCGTCACTGAAGCTTTCTTT
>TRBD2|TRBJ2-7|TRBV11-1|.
CASSLALRLAGYEQYF
TGTGCCAGCAGCTTAGCCCTGAGACTAGCGGGGTACGAGCAGTACTTC
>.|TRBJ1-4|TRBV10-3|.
CAISESYEGKLFF
TGTGCCATCAGTGAGTCGTATGAAGGGAAACTGTTTTTT
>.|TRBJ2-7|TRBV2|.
CASSRALIHYEQYF
TGTGCCAGCAGTAGAGCGCTTATCCACTACGAGCAGTACTTC
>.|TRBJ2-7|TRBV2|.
CASSAGLGYEQYF
TGTGCCAGCAGTGCTGGGTTAGGTTACGAGCAGTACTTC
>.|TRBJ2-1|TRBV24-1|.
CATSGPRGEQFF
TGTGCCACCAGTGGCCCCCGAGGGGAGCAGTTCTTC
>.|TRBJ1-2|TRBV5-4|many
CASSREWGSYGYTF
TGTGCCAGCAGCCGTGAGTGGGGCTCCTATGGCTACACCTTC
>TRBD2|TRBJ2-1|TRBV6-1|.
CASSRDYAYNEQFF
TGTGCCAGCAGCCGGGACTACGCCTACAATGAGCAGTTCTTC
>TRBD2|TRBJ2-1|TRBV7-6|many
CASSMGLAGGSPSYNEQFF
TGTGCCAGCAGCATGGGACTAGCGGGGGGGTCGCCCTCCTACAATGAGCAGTTCTTC
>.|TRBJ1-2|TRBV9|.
CASSVGANYGYTF
TGTGCCAGCAGCGTAGGGGCGAACTATGGCTACACCTTC
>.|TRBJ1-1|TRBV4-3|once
CASSQDSGMNTEAFF
TGCGCCAGCAGCCAAGATTCAGGGATGAACACTGAAGCTTTCTTT
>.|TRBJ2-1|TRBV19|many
CASSMGRPVGGALEQFF
TGTGCCAGTAGTATGGGTAGGCCCGTAGGGGGGGCCCTAGAGCAGTTCTTC
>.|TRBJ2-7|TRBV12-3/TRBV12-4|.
CASSSDRAYEQYF
TGTGCCAGCAGCTCAGATCGAGCCTACGAGCAGTACTTC
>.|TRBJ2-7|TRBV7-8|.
CASSMEVAYEQYF
TGTGCCAGTAGTATGGAAGTAGCCTACGAGCAGTACTTC
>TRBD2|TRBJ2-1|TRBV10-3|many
CAISDLAGPKNEQFF
TGTGCCATCAGTGATCTAGCGGGGCCTAAGAATGAGCAGTTCTTC
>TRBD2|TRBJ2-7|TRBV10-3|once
CAISEYAGEGEQYF
TGTGCCATCAGTGAGTATGCGGGGGAGGGCGAGCAGTACTTC
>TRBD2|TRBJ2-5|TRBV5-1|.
CASSLGVLAAYNETQYF
TGCGCCAGCAGCTTGGGGGTACTAGCGGCCTACAATGAGACCCAGTACTTC
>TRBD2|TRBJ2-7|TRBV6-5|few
CASSYSGTSGEQYF
TGTGCCAGCAGTTATAGCGGGACATCTGGCGAGCAGTACTTC
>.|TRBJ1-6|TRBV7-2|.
CASSLAGLAGSPLHF
TGTGCCAGCAGCTTAGCGGGACTAGCGGGGTCACCCCTCCACTTT
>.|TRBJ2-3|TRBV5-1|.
CASSAGGRRSTDTQYF
TGCGCCAGCAGCGCCGGGGGCCGCCGCAGCACAGATACGCAGTATTTT
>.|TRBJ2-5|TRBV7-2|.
CASGAHTGFQETQYF
TGTGCCAGCGGGGCTCATACGGGGTTCCAAGAGACCCAGTACTTC
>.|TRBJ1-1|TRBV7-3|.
CASSPTTSGESTEAFF
TGTGCCAGCAGCCCTACGACTAGCGGGGAGTCCACTGAAGCTTTCTTT
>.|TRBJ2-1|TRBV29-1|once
CSVLDSFSYNEQFF
TGCAGCGTGCTGGACAGTTTCTCCTACAATGAGCAGTTCTTC
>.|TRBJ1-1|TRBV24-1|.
CATSDPWNTEAFF
TGTGCCACCAGTGATCCGTGGAACACTGAAGCTTTCTTT
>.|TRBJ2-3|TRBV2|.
CASRLDPNTDMQYF
TGTGCCAGCAGACTCGACCCGAACACAGATATGCAGTATTTT
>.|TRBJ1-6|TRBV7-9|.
CASSLAGGDNSPLHF
TGTGCCAGCAGCTTAGCGGGGGGAGATAATTCACCCCTCCACTTT
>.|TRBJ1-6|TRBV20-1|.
CSASLPDSPLHF
TGCAGTGCTAGTCTCCCTGATTCACCCCTCCACTTT
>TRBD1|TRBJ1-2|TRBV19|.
CAQRLRQGAHGYTF
TGTGCCCAGAGATTAAGACAGGGGGCTCATGGCTACACCTTC
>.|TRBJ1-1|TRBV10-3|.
CAITRGGGMNTEAFF
TGTGCCATCACTCGCGGGGGGGGCATGAACACTGAAGCTTTCTTT
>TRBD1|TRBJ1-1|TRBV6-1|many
CASGQMNTEAFF
TGTGCCTCGGGACAGATGAACACTGAAGCTTTCTTT
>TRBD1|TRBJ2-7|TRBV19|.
CASSMGQGEYEQYF
TGTGCCAGTAGTATGGGACAGGGTGAATACGAGCAGTACTTC
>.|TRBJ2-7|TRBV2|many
CASSDPRAPYEQYF
TGTGCCAGCAGTGACCCCAGGGCACCCTACGAGCAGTACTTC
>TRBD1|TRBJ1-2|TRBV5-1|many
CASSALGQDPRGYGYTF
TGCGCCAGCAGCGCTCTGGGACAGGACCCGCGGGGCTATGGCTACACCTTC
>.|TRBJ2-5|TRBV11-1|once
CASSTHKKFWEYQETQYF
TGTGCCAGCAGCACTCATAAGAAGTTTTGGGAGTACCAAGAGACCCAGTACTTC
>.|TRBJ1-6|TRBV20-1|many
CSASGEGDSPLHF
TGCAGTGCTAGTGGAGAGGGGGATTCACCCCTCCACTTT
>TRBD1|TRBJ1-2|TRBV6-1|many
CASGTDWTGYGYTF
TGTGCCAGCGGAACGGATTGGACAGGCTATGGCTACACCTTC
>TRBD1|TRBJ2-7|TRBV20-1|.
CSARDPGTGPYEQYF
TGCAGTGCTAGAGATCCTGGGACAGGGCCCTACGAGCAGTACTTC
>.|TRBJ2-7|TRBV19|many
CASSRQSRGAHEQYF
TGTGCCAGTAGCCGCCAGAGCCGGGGGGCCCACGAGCAGTACTTC
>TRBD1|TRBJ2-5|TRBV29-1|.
CSVETDRGPGAQYF
TGCAGCGTTGAAACGGACAGGGGACCAGGGGCCCAGTACTTC
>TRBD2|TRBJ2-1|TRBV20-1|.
CSATLAGGEEQFF
TGCAGTGCAACCCTAGCGGGGGGGGAGGAGCAGTTCTTC
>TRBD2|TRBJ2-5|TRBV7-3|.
CASSRGGAKRETQYF
TGTGCCAGCAGCCGCGGGGGGGCCAAAAGAGAGACCCAGTACTTC
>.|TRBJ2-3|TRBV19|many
CASSIETSLDTQYF
TGTGCCAGTAGTATTGAGACATCGTTGGATACGCAGTATTTT
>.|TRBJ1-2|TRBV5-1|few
CASSLEAGANYGYTF
TGCGCCAGCAGCTTGGAGGCAGGGGCTAACTATGGCTACACCTTC
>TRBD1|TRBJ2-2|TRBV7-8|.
CASSSGTGGAPGELFF
TGTGCCAGCAGCTCCGGGACAGGGGGCGCGCCCGGGGAGCTGTTTTTT
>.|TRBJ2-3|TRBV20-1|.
CSARDFRGRADTQYF
TGCAGTGCTAGAGATTTTCGGGGAAGGGCAGATACGCAGTATTTT
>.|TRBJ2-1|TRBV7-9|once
CASSLGLYNEQFF
TGTGCCAGCAGCTTAGGACTTTACAATGAGCAGTTCTTC
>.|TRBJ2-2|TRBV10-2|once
CASSSLLGMNTGELFF
TGCGCCAGCAGTTCTTTACTGGGAATGAACACCGGGGAGCTGTTTTTT
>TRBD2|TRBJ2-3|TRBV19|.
CASRAGGNTDTQYF
TGTGCCAGTAGGGCGGGGGGAAACACAGATACGCAGTATTTT